The 23 T cell receptor beta chains given below trace back to one sample, sequenced in a study of T cells in Graves' hyperthyroidism and ophthalmopathy. The TCR beta CDR3 regions underwent amplification using RNA transcripts as the source. First-round RT-PCR targeting the TCR CDR3 was performed with the HTBI primer set. TCRdb itself ran the multiplex PCR reads through MiXCR, one entry per CDR3 protein. This table holds 500,000 to 550,000 distinct CDR3 sequences, roughly 20% found once. Sequencing was performed on blood. Every receptor here comes from a man aged 18 to 29 with Graves' hyperthyroidism.

V and J are TRBV12-3 or TRBV12-4 and TRBJ1-5; the D is unclear. Trimming left V 0 bases short and J 6 bases short, with 9 bases between. This CDR3 has 14 residues. CDR3 DNA sequence: TGTGCCAGCAGTTTAGCCAGGTCGGGTCAGCCCCAGCATTTT. It is translated as CASSLARSGQPQHF.

The chain joins TRBV2 to TRBJ1-4, with 9 bases identical to TRBD1. The germline V gene encodes CDR1 SNHLY and CDR2 FYNNEI. V trimming: 0 bases; J trimming: 5 bases; junction bases outside the gene matches: 1. This CDR3 has 15 residues. The CDR3 is CASSEAGTGNEKLFF. The CDR3, as DNA: TGTGCCAGCAGTGAAGCGGGGACAGGGAATGAAAAACTGTTTTTT.

This clonotype was seen more than once but under ten times. V is TRBV5-1 and J is TRBJ1-1; D gene ambiguous. Germline V gene data show CDR1 as SGHRS and CDR2 as YFSETQ. CDR3 size: 12 residues. Trimming pared 3 bases from V and 5 bases from J, leaving 8 bases between. CDR3 sequence reads: CASSSETTEAFF. The CDR3 nucleotides are TGCGCCAGCAGCTCGGAAACGACTGAAGCTTTCTTT.

This clonotype was seen ten or more times. The chain carries TRBV24-1 and TRBJ1-1; D gene uncertain. The CDR3 loop spans 17 amino acids. In germline, CDR1 is KGHDR, CDR2 SFDVKD. Trimming cost V 3 bases and J 4 bases, with 20 bases left between them. CDR3 amino acids: CATSDPGKCYRSTEAFF. CDR3 coding DNA: TGTGCCACCAGTGATCCGGGGAAGTGCTATAGGAGCACTGAAGCTTTCTTT.

This clonotype occurred many times. V gene TRBV5-6 combines with J gene TRBJ1-5; D gene unclear. Germline V gene data show CDR1 as SGHDT and CDR2 as YYEEEE. The V and J ends lost 4 bases and 3 bases respectively, with 14 bases between them. CDR3 length: 15 amino acids. CDR3 amino acids: CASSKVRESNQPQHF. DNA of the CDR3: TGTGCCAGCAGCAAGGTGAGGGAATCCAATCAGCCCCAGCATTTT.

This clonotype occurred a few times. The chain recombines TRBV5-1 with TRBJ2-2, with TRBD2 matching 9 bases. V lost 4 bases to trimming and J lost 6 bases; unmatched junction nucleotides: 16. The CDR3 extends over 18 amino acids. Germline V gene sequence: CDR1 SGHRS, CDR2 YFSETQ. The CDR3, as DNA: TGCGCCAGCAGCCGCGCGACCGGTAGCGGGGGCCTCCCCGGGGAGCTGTTTTTT. This encodes CASSRATGSGGLPGELFF.

With regard to this clonotype: A much larger clone lies one base from this, so it may be a read error. The chain recombines TRBV12-3 or TRBV12-4 with TRBJ2-3; 7 nucleotides match TRBD2. The CDR3 totals 15 residues. The CDR3, as DNA: TGTGCCAGCAGTCAAATAGGGACTACCACAGATACGCAGTGTTTT. This sequence encodes CASSQIGTTTDTQCF.

The table lists this clonotype with a few counts. This chain links TRBV28 with TRBJ1-5, with TRBD1 as a possible D gene (5 bases). Trimming removed 7 bases at V and 5 bases at J, with 12 bases between. Germline V gene sequence: CDR1 MDHEN, CDR2 SYDVKM. The CDR3 contains 13 residues. CDR3 region: CASTWTPDQPQHF. CDR3 nucleotide sequence: TGTGCCAGCACTTGGACACCAGATCAGCCCCAGCATTTT.

The table lists this clonotype with many counts. J is TRBJ2-7 and V is TRBV20-1; TRBD2 might be the D (5 bases). Per germline, CDR1 DFQATT and CDR2 SNEGSKA (reference sequence). Trimming shortened V by 4 bases and J by 2 bases, and 15 bases separated the two germline ends. The CDR3 loop spans 14 amino acids. CDR3 loop: CSAILASLTYEQYF. In DNA form, the CDR3 reads TGCAGTGCTATTTTGGCTAGCTTAACCTACGAGCAGTACTTC.

This clonotype was seen repeatedly, ten times or more. The chain combines TRBV7-8 with TRBJ2-7; 10 bases align to TRBD1. CDR1 is SGHVS, CDR2 FQNEAQ, per germline. The CDR3 covers 16 residues. The J segment lost 5 bases and the V segment lost 5 bases, leaving 12 bases of the junction unmatched. CDR3 bases: TGTGCCAGCAGCCCCAGGTCGGGACAGGGGAGGAACGAGCAGTACTTC. Translating it yields CASSPRSGQGRNEQYF.

The V and J genes are TRBV4-1 and TRBJ2-5, with 10 nucleotides matching TRBD1. After removal of 5 bases from V and 0 bases from J, the junction contained 6 bases not matched to a gene. Germline assignment: CDR1 MGHRA and CDR2 YSYEKL. The CDR3 is 16 amino acids. CDR3: CASSKPGTGDQETQYF. The CDR3 nucleotides are TGCGCCAGCAGCAAGCCCGGGACAGGGGACCAAGAGACCCAGTACTTC.

This clonotype was seen once. The V call is TRBV10-3, the J call TRBJ1-5; the D is unclear. The CDR3 runs 14 residues. Trimming pared 6 bases from V and 1 base from J, leaving 10 bases between. Germline V gives CDR1 ENHRY, CDR2 SYGVKD. Written as DNA, the CDR3 is TGTGCCATCAGGGAGGGTCTCAGCAATCAGCCCCAGCATTTT. Translation: CAIREGLSNQPQHF.

The rearrangement joins TRBV6-5 to TRBJ1-6; D possibly corresponds to TRBD1 (5 bases). Deletions cut 0 bases from V and 8 bases from J, with 11 bases between. This CDR3 has 15 amino acids. Looked up from germline, CDR1 is MNHEY and CDR2 is SVGAGI. This CDR3 reads CASSYSSQGDSPLHF. CDR3 in DNA: TGTGCCAGCAGTTACTCGTCCCAGGGTGATTCACCCCTCCACTTT.

This chain links TRBV7-9 with TRBJ1-2, with D maybe TRBD1 (5 bases). Deletions cut 6 bases from V and 2 bases from J, with 10 bases between. This CDR3 is built from 13 residues. CDR1 and CDR2 (germline): SEHNR, FQNEAQ (reference sequence). The CDR3 DNA sequence: TGTGCCAGCAGGGGACGGAGCAACTATGGCTACACCTTC. Its protein product is CASRGRSNYGYTF. Variable domain in full (rest from reference TRBV7-9 and TRBJ1-2): DTGVSQNPRHKITKRGQNVTFRCDPISEHNRLYWYRQTLGQGPEFLTYFQNEAQLEKSRLLSDRFSAERPKGSFSTLEIQRTEQGDSAMYLCASRGRSNYGYTFGSGTRLTVV.

This clonotype was seen ten or more times. This chain connects TRBV24-1 to TRBJ2-2; tentative D call: TRBD2 (6 bases). Germline V CDR1 and CDR2: KGHDR, SFDVKD. The CDR3 runs to 11 residues. Trimming shortened V by 12 bases and J by 6 bases, and 10 bases separated the two germline ends. CDR3 protein: CAAGWAGELFF. The DNA of the CDR3 is TGTGCCGCGGGATGGGCCGGGGAGCTGTTTTTT.

This clonotype was seen at least ten times. The chain couples TRBV6-1 to TRBJ2-7, with D possibly TRBD1 on 5 matching bases. The CDR3 length is 14 residues. The V gene lost 5 bases and the J gene lost 2 bases, with 13 bases spanning the gap. Germline V CDR1 and CDR2: MNHNS, SASEGT. For the CDR3, the DNA is TGTGCCAGCAGTCAGCAGGGAATTCCCTACGAGCAGTACTTC. Translation gives CASSQQGIPYEQYF.

This rearrangement joins TRBV6-2 or TRBV6-3 to TRBJ1-3, with D possibly TRBD1 on 6 matching bases. The CDR3 covers 15 residues. Looked up from germline, CDR1 is MNHEY and CDR2 is SVGEGT. Trimming removed 3 bases at V and 4 bases at J, with 13 bases between. This CDR3 reads CASSYAGARGNTIYF. CDR3 in DNA: TGTGCCAGCAGTTATGCGGGGGCGCGAGGAAACACCATATATTTT.

This clonotype appeared many times. The CDR3, as DNA: TGTGCCTGGAGACTTACAGGGGGCGCGGGCTATGGCTACACCTTC. This codes for CAWRLTGGAGYGYTF. V usage is TRBV30 and J usage is TRBJ1-2; 9 nucleotides match TRBD1. Germline CDR1 is GTSNPN and CDR2 is SVGIG (reference sequence). Trimming at V came to 3 bases and at J to 4 bases, leaving 9 bases not matched to a gene. The CDR3 contains 15 residues.

The chain employs TRBV6-5 and TRBJ2-7; weak D call: TRBD1 (5 bases). Trimming took 4 bases from V and 7 from J, leaving 11 bases between them. The germline V gene has CDR1 MNHEY and CDR2 SVGAGI. This CDR3 contains 12 residues. Written as DNA, the CDR3 is TGTGCCAGCAGTTCAGGGTTCCGGGAGCAGTACTTC. Translating gives CASSSGFREQYF.

This clonotype was counted many times. The gene calls are TRBV5-1 and TRBJ1-1; tentative D call: TRBD1 (5 bases). V lost 4 bases, J lost 4 bases, and 17 bases lay in between. This CDR3 region has 15 residues. The V gene's germline CDR1 is SGHRS and CDR2 YFSETQ. The CDR3 DNA follows: TGCGCCAGCAGCCTGGGCCTGGGACCGCTCACTGAAGCTTTCTTT. This encodes CASSLGLGPLTEAFF.

This clonotype was recorded many times. The V and J genes are TRBV12-3 or TRBV12-4 and TRBJ1-3, with a weak D call TRBD1 (6 bases). Trimming took 6 bases from V and 0 from J, leaving 12 bases between them. The CDR3 is made up of 15 amino acids. CDR3 nucleotide sequence: TGTGCCAGCAGGGAAAGGGGGATCTCTGGAAACACCATATATTTT. Amino acid sequence: CASRERGISGNTIYF.

There are many counts of this clonotype. The chain links TRBV10-3 to TRBJ2-1; D gene uncertain. This CDR3 contains 11 residues. V gave up 3 bases and J gave up 4 bases, with 1 base separating them. Germline CDR1 reads ENHRY; CDR2 reads SYGVKD. CDR3 in amino acids: CAISDYNEQFF. The DNA of the CDR3 is TGTGCCATCAGTGATTACAATGAGCAGTTCTTC.

This clonotype was counted at least ten times. The CDR3: CASRPGGRGGYTF. CDR3 nucleotides: TGTGCCAGCAGACCCGGGGGGAGGGGTGGCTACACCTTC. The rearrangement links TRBV12-3 or TRBV12-4 to TRBJ1-2, with D perhaps matching TRBD1 (5 bases). The CDR3 has 13 residues. Trimming shortened V by 6 bases and J by 7 bases, and 15 bases separated the two germline ends.